This TCR beta chain was observed in a study of CD8+ T cells in alopecia areata (dated 2018 in TCRdb). About the investigation overall: The treated patients took part in an open-label pilot trial in which moderate-to-severe alopecia areata was treated with oral tofacitinib at 5 to 10 mg twice daily. Patients received tofacitinib for 6 to 18 months and were then followed off drug for 6 months to check for delayed response and recurrence. The SALT score, which quantifies the percentage of affected scalp surface area, was used to measure disease severity in treated patients. To study T cell clonal expansion in alopecia areata, the researchers applied high-throughput TCRbeta sequencing to both the C3H/HeJ mouse model and human patients. In humans, TCRbeta sequencing was performed on scalp tissue and on sorted CD4+ and CD8+ peripheral blood T cells from healthy controls and from patients with patchy or totalis/universalis alopecia areata. Biopsies were taken from tofacitinib-treated patients at baseline and again at 4 and 24 weeks into treatment, and several of those patients also had a later scalp biopsy. Clonality in the scalp was compared among normal scalp (n=4), patchy alopecia areata scalp (n=8), and alopecia totalis/universalis scalp (n=8). RNA was extracted with the PAXgene miRNA kit for fixed scalp, the miRNeasy kit for PBMCs, and the RNeasy kit for mouse skin. immunoSEQ multiplex PCR using 35 Vbeta forward primers and 13 Jbeta reverse primers was used to amplify TCRbeta CDR3 regions. What the work shows at the level of the full study, not this receptor alone: Because the treated cohort was small and had just a single nonresponder, larger studies are needed to establish links between baseline CD8+ expansion and response. Resident alphabeta T cells in normal human skin are also sequenced, complicating scalp TCR repertoire analysis, unlike mouse skin dominated by gammadelta T cells. Higher clonality and more expanded CD8+ clones were observed in lesional scalp than in normal scalp, particularly in alopecia totalis/universalis, a finding suggestive of antigenic drive. Many expanded lesional clones were found to persist in scalp and blood during tofacitinib treatment, and relapse after treatment cessation may be partly explained by this persistence. Shared TCR sequences between patients were less evident than in mice, which may be partly attributable to HLA diversity in the patient population. Tofacitinib significantly lowered scalp clonality and the number of expanded CD8+ clones among the top 100 scalp clones.

As for this clone: Its antigen target is currently unknown. No base qualities exist here, and no much larger clone lies one base off it.

Here V drops 1 base and J drops 4 bases, and the junction holds 3 bases not matched to any gene. The CDR3 runs 15 residues from the cysteine to the phenylalanine. This entry keeps only the CDR3 DNA: 45 bases, framed from base 1. Reading the germline V gene gives CDR1 LGHNA and CDR2 YSLEER. The library was generated by the immunoSEQ multiplex PCR assay. For TCR sequencing, RNA was extracted from every sample and reverse transcribed into cDNA to serve as template. First-strand cDNA was synthesized with SuperScript III using a 2:1 mix of oligo-dT and random hexamers. A synthetic immune receptor repertoire was used to assess amplification bias, and residual bias was removed computationally. On the authors' methods: Raw reads were preprocessed for error removal, and CDR3 was defined according to IMGT conventions as running from the conserved cysteine to phenylalanine. Clonality was computed as 1 minus the Shannon entropy, with the entropy normalized by log2 of the number of productive unique TCRs. Whether scalp clones were CD4 or CD8 was inferred by matching scalp TCRbeta sequences against CD4 and CD8 repertoires sorted from blood. TCRdb holds this immuneACCESS table with in-frame rearrangements only. Some clones are missing; in checked studies, unresolved V genes explain under half, and the rest has no known cause. The V and J calls and the clone size are those of that table, but D and trimming were determined from the DNA. For this sample the table gives 200,000 to 250,000 clones, of which roughly 64% were detected only once. About 4.2% of the sample comes from the top ten.

Reading the label with the study, this specimen's time point is: around 28 days on oral tofacitinib. Read against the paper, the sample's treatment or condition label means: oral pan-JAK inhibitor, 5-10 mg twice daily. Lesional scalp punch biopsies and peripheral blood were collected from alopecia areata patients. PBMCs were isolated by density centrifugation and stained for CD3, CD4 and CD8, and CD4+ and CD8+ T cells were sorted on a FACSAria. The material sequenced was CD4+ T cells sorted from blood, taken at week 4, from a patient treated with tofacitinib. The source of this sequence is a human donor with alopecia areata. Recombination joined TRBV4-3 with TRBJ2-7; TRBD1 agrees with 11 junctional bases. The CDR3 protein sequence reads: CASSQAGTGGYEQYF. The sequenced DNA: TGCGCCAGCAGCCAAGCCGGGACAGGGGGATACGAGCAGTACTTC.